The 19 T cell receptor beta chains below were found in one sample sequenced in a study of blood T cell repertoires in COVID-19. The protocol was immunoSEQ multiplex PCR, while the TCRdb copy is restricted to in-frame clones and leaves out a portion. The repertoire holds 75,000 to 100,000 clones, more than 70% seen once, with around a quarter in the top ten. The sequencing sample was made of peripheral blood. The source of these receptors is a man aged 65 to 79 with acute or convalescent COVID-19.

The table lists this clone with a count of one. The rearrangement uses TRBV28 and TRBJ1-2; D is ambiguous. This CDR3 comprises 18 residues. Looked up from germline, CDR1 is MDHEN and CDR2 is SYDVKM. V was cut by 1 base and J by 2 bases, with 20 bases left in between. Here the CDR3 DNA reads TGTGCCAGCAGTTTATATAGCCCGGTGAAGCCGAGGAACTATGGCTACACCTTC. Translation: CASSLYSPVKPRNYGYTF.

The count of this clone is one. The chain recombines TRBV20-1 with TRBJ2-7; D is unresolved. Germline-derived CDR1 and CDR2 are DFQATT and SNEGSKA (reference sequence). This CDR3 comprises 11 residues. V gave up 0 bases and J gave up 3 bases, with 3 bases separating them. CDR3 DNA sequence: TGCAGTGCTAGAGAGTACTACGAGCAGTACTTC. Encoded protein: CSAREYYEQYF.

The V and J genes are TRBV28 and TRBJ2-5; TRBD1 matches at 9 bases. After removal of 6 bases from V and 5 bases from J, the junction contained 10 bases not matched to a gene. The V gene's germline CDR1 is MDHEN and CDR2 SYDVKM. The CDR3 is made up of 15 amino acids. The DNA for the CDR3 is TGTGCCAGCAGAACGTCACAGGGGGCTTGGGAGACCCAGTACTTC. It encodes CASRTSQGAWETQYF.

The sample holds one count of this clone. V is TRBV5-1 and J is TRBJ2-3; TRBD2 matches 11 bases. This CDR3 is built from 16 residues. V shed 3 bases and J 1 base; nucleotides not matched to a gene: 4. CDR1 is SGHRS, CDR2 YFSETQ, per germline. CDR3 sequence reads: CASSSSTSGGTDTQYF. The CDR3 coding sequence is TGCGCCAGCAGCTCCTCGACTAGCGGGGGCACAGATACGCAGTATTTT.

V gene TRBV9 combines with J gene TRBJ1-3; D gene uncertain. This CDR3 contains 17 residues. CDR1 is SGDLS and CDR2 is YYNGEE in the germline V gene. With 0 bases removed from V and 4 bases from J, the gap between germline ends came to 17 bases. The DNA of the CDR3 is TGTGCCAGCAGCGTAGCTGGTCGTGGGCGAGCCGGAAACACCATATATTTT. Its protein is CASSVAGRGRAGNTIYF.

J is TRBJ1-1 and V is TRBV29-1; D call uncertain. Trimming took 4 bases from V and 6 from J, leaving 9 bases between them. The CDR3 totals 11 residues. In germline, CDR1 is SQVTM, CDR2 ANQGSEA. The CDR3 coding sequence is TGCAGCGTTGGCCCCCGGGCTGAAGCTTTCTTT. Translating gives CSVGPRAEAFF.

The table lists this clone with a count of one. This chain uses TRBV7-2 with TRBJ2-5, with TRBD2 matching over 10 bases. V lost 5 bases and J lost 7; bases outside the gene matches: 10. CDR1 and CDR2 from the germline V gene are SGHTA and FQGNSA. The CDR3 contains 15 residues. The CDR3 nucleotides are TGTGCCAGCAGCCCCCAGCGGGAGGGCCGAGGGACCCAGTACTTC. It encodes CASSPQREGRGTQYF.

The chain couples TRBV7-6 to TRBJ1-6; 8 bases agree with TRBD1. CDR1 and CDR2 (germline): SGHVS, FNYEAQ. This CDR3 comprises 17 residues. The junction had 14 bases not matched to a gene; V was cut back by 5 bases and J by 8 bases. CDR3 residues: CASSQRSHGQGDSPLHF. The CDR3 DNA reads TGTGCCAGCAGCCAGAGGAGCCACGGACAGGGTGATTCACCCCTCCACTTT.

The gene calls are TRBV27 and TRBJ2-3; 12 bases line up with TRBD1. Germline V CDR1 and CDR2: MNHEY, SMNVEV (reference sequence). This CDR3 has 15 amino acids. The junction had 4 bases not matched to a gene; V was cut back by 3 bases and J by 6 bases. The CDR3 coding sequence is TGTGCCAGCAGTTTTCAGGGACAGGGGGCGGATACGCAGTATTTT. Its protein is CASSFQGQGADTQYF.

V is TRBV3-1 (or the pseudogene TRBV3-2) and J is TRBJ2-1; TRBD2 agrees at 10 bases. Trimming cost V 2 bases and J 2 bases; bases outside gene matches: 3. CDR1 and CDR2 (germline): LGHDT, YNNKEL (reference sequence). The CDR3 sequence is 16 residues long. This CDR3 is CASSQLAGVPYNEQFF. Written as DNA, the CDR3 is TGTGCCAGCAGCCAACTAGCGGGAGTCCCCTACAATGAGCAGTTCTTC.

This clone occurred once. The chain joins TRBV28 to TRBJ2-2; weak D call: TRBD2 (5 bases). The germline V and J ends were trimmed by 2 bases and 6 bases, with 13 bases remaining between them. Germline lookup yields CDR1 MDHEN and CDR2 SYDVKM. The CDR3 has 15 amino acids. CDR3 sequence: CASSLTRAQAGELFF. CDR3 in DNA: TGTGCCAGCAGTTTAACTAGGGCTCAGGCCGGGGAGCTGTTTTTT.

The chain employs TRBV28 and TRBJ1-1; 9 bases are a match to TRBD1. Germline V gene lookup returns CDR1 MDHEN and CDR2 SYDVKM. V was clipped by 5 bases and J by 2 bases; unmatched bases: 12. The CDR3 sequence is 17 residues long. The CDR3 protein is CASSLLRRTGDNTEAFF. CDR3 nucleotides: TGTGCCAGCAGTCTCCTCCGGCGGACAGGGGATAACACTGAAGCTTTCTTT.

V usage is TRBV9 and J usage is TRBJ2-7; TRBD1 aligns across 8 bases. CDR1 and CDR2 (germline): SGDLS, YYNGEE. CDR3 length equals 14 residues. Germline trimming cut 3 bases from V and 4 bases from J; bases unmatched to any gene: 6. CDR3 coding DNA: TGTGCCAGCAGCGCAGGGGGCCTCCGGTACGAGCAGTACTTC. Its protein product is CASSAGGLRYEQYF.

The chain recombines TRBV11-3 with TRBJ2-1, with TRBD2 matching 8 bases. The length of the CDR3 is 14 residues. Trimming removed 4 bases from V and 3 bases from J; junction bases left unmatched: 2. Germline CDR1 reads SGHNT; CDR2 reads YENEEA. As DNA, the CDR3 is TGTGCCAGCAGCTCTGGGACTAGCTACAATGAGCAGTTCTTC. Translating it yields CASSSGTSYNEQFF.

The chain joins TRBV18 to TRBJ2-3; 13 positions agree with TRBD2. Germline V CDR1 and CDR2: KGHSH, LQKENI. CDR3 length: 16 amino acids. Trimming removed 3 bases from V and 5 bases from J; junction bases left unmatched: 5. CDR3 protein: CASSPTSGRAGDTQYF. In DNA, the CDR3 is TGTGCCAGCTCACCTACTAGCGGGAGGGCCGGAGATACGCAGTATTTT.

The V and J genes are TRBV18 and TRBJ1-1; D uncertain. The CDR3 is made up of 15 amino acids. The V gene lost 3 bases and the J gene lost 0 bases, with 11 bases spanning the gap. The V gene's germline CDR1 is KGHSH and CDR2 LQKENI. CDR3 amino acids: CASSPPGLMNTEAFF. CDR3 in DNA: TGTGCCAGCTCACCCCCCGGACTGATGAACACTGAAGCTTTCTTT.

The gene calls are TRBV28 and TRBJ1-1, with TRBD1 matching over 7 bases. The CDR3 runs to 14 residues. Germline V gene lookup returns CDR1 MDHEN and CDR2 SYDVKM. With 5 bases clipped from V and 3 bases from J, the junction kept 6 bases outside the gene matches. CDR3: CASSPRTGDTEAFF. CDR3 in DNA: TGTGCCAGCAGTCCGCGAACAGGGGACACTGAAGCTTTCTTT.

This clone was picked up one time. The CDR3 DNA sequence: TGTGCCAGCAGTGGAGATAGCGGCTACGAGCAGTACTTC. Protein product: CASSGDSGYEQYF. The V and J genes are TRBV2 and TRBJ2-7; D possibly corresponds to TRBD2 (6 bases). This CDR3 comprises 13 residues. V lost 4 bases, J lost 3 bases, and 10 bases lay in between. Germline lookup yields CDR1 SNHLY and CDR2 FYNNEI.

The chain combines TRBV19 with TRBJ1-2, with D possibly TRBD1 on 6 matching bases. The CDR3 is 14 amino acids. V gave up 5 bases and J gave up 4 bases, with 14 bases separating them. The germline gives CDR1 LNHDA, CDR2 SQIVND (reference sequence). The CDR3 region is CASSERDTLYGYTF. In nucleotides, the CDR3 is TGTGCCAGTAGTGAAAGGGACACCCTCTATGGCTACACCTTC.